This TCR beta chain was sequenced for a study of cytomegalovirus exposure and HLA in healthy donors. Study-wide results and caveats: Excluded: some indistinguishable V segments such as TRBV6-2 and TRBV6-3. Association with HLA alleles at 0.05 false discovery rate was found for approximately 18,000 TCR beta sequences in a later analysis.

As for the donors, each was a healthy bone marrow donor. This clone appeared a few times. Its antigen is undetermined. Germline CDR1 and CDR2: MDHEN and SYDVKM. This CDR3 comprises 13 residues. The junction had 2 bases not matched to a gene; V was cut back by 6 bases and J by 3 bases. The PCR employed 60 Vbeta primers together with 13 Jbeta primers. TCRdb's table, derived via immunoSEQ multiplex PCR, lists solely in-frame clones and lacks some. There are under 200,000 clones in the sample; 82% occur only once, and about 10% lies in the top ten. Input material: PBMCs. The TCR sequence derives from a man over 45 in good health and CMV-seropositive. This chain connects TRBV28 to TRBJ2-1; 7 nucleotides line up with TRBD1. DNA for the CDR3: TGTGCCAGCAGATGGACAGGCTACAATGAGCAGTTCTTC. Its translation: CASRWTGYNEQFF.